This is a list of T cell receptor beta chains from one sample in a study of response to subunit inactivated influenza vaccine. TCRdb reanalysed the RT-PCR reads using MiXCR and keeps one entry per CDR3 protein. The sample includes 700,000 to 900,000 distinct CDR3 sequences, about 20% seen only once; the top ten take 10%. The sample consisted of PBMCs from blood, taken more than 4 days after vaccination. The receptors were gathered from a man aged 45-65 years who received an inactivated influenza vaccine. Each CDR3 is given with its conserved first and last residue. A D gene is named only where the DNA matches it firmly. The listing skips clone size in some rows; elsewhere it reads once, few, many or a size class.

D: TRBD1
size: few
J: TRBJ2-3
V: TRBV5-6
DNA: TGTGCCAGCAGCTTGTACGGGACAGTGACAGATACGCAGTATTTT
CDR3: CASSLYGTVTDTQYF

D: .
size: few
J: TRBJ2-5
V: TRBV5-5
DNA: TGTGCCAGCTGGCGGGGGCGGCTCCAAGAGACCCAGTACTTC
CDR3: CASWRGRLQETQYF

D: TRBD1
size: few
J: TRBJ1-2
V: TRBV4-3
DNA: TGCGCCAGCAGCCGAAAACAGGGGGTTGACTATGGCTACACCTTC
CDR3: CASSRKQGVDYGYTF

D: TRBD2
size: .
J: TRBJ2-3
V: TRBV7-2
DNA: TGTGCCAGCAGCCCACCGCGGGGGGGCCTTCCCGCGCAGTATTTT
CDR3: CASSPPRGGLPAQYF

D: .
size: few
J: TRBJ2-5
V: TRBV6-1
DNA: TGTGCCAGCAGCCCGGGTTTCCGGGAGACCCAGTACTTC
CDR3: CASSPGFRETQYF

D: .
size: few
J: TRBJ2-3
V: TRBV10-3
DNA: TGTGCCATCAGTGAGTCTTTTGCTAGCAGTTCCGGGGATACGCAGTATTTT
CDR3: CAISESFASSSGDTQYF

D: .
size: .
J: TRBJ2-7
V: TRBV4-3
DNA: TGCGCCAGCAGCCAGGGGCTAGTTCGCGAGCAGTACTTC
CDR3: CASSQGLVREQYF

D: TRBD1
size: few
J: TRBJ1-3
V: TRBV12-3/TRBV12-4
DNA: TGTGCCACCGGGACAGGGCCCGGAAACACCATATATTTT
CDR3: CATGTGPGNTIYF

D: .
size: few
J: TRBJ2-5
V: TRBV7-2
DNA: TGTGCCAGCAGCTTACTCCGGGACCCGAAGACCCAGTACTTC
CDR3: CASSLLRDPKTQYF

D: TRBD2
size: once
J: TRBJ2-1
V: TRBV20-1
DNA: TGCAGTGCCACCGGGACTAGCGGGAACAATGAGCAGTTCTTC
CDR3: CSATGTSGNNEQFF

D: .
size: .
J: TRBJ2-7
V: TRBV7-6
DNA: TGTGCCAGCAGGCCCTTCACAGTGGACAGATCCGAGCAGTACTTC
CDR3: CASRPFTVDRSEQYF

D: TRBD2
size: .
J: TRBJ2-7
V: TRBV3-1
DNA: TGTGCCAGCAGCCAAGCGGTTTGGGCGGGAGGCCCCTACGAGCAGTACTTC
CDR3: CASSQAVWAGGPYEQYF

D: .
size: few
J: TRBJ1-1
V: TRBV19
DNA: TGTGCCAGTAGTATCGGGGTAGGGGTTACTGAAGCTTTCTTT
CDR3: CASSIGVGVTEAFF

D: .
size: .
J: TRBJ2-6
V: TRBV25-1
DNA: TGTGCCAGCAGTGAATACAGGGAATCCCTCTCTGGGGCCAACGTCCTGACTTTC
CDR3: CASSEYRESLSGANVLTF

D: TRBD1
size: .
J: TRBJ2-1
V: TRBV5-1
DNA: TGCGCCAGCAGACGGGACAGGGGGATCTTCAATGAGCAGTTCTTC
CDR3: CASRRDRGIFNEQFF

D: .
size: .
J: TRBJ2-2
V: TRBV10-1
DNA: TGCGCCAGCAGTGAGTTGGCGAACACCGGGGAGCTGTTTTTT
CDR3: CASSELANTGELFF

D: .
size: .
J: TRBJ2-1
V: TRBV7-9
DNA: TGTGCCAGCAGCCCCGCGGACGGCGGTAGCTCCTACAATGAGCAGTTCTTC
CDR3: CASSPADGGSSYNEQFF

D: .
size: few
J: TRBJ2-1
V: TRBV9
DNA: TGTGCCAGCAGCGGAGGTGGTGGGCCTCCCTCCTACAATGAGCAGTTCTTC
CDR3: CASSGGGGPPSYNEQFF

D: TRBD2
size: few
J: TRBJ2-1
V: TRBV29-1
DNA: TGCAGCGTTGCAGCGGGAAGCGACAATGAGCAGTTCTTC
CDR3: CSVAAGSDNEQFF

D: .
size: .
J: TRBJ1-2
V: TRBV12-3/TRBV12-4
DNA: TGTGCCAGCAGTTTAATCTCGAGAAATGGCTACACCTTC
CDR3: CASSLISRNGYTF

D: .
size: few
J: TRBJ1-6
V: TRBV5-5
DNA: TGTGCCAGCAGCTTCCAGGGCTATAATTCACCCCTCCACTTT
CDR3: CASSFQGYNSPLHF

D: TRBD2
size: .
J: TRBJ2-5
V: TRBV7-2
DNA: TGTGCCAGCAGCTTACCGGGACTATACTTGGCCCAGTACTTC
CDR3: CASSLPGLYLAQYF

D: .
size: few
J: TRBJ2-5
V: TRBV11-1
DNA: TGTGCCAGCAGCTTATTTACCAGGGGAGGAGAGACCCAGTACTTC
CDR3: CASSLFTRGGETQYF

D: .
size: .
J: TRBJ2-5
V: TRBV10-2
DNA: TGCGCCAGCAGTCGGGCCTTAGGGTGGGAGACCCAGTACTTC
CDR3: CASSRALGWETQYF

D: TRBD1
size: many
J: TRBJ2-3
V: TRBV4-1
DNA: TGCGCCAGCAGCCAGGCGGACAGGGGGAGCGCAGATACGCAGTATTTT
CDR3: CASSQADRGSADTQYF

D: TRBD1
size: .
J: TRBJ2-7
V: TRBV3-1
DNA: TGTGCCTGCACCCCAGCCGGGACAGGGGGCTACGAGCAGTACTTC
CDR3: CACTPAGTGGYEQYF

D: .
size: few
J: TRBJ1-2
V: TRBV5-6
DNA: TGTGCCAGCAGCTCGGGGACCGATATCGACTATGGCTACACCTTC
CDR3: CASSSGTDIDYGYTF

D: TRBD1
size: few
J: TRBJ1-2
V: TRBV4-3
DNA: TGCGCCAGCAGCCACTTTACTTACCCCGACAGGGCGGACTATGGCTACACCTTC
CDR3: CASSHFTYPDRADYGYTF

D: .
size: .
J: TRBJ2-7
V: TRBV11-2
DNA: TGTGCCAGCAGCTACCGTGGAGGCGGGCCTAGCTCCTACGAGCAGTACTTC
CDR3: CASSYRGGGPSSYEQYF

D: .
size: .
J: TRBJ2-7
V: TRBV5-4
DNA: TGTGCCAGCAGCCCATCTTATACAGGGACCTACGAGCAGTACTTC
CDR3: CASSPSYTGTYEQYF

D: .
size: .
J: TRBJ2-1
V: TRBV4-3
DNA: TGCGCCAGCAGCTCAAGGGAGAGGGACAATGAGCAGTTCTTC
CDR3: CASSSRERDNEQFF

D: TRBD1
size: few
J: TRBJ2-7
V: TRBV5-1
DNA: TGCGCCAGCAGCTGGGGACAGGGAACTACCTACGAGCAGTACTTC
CDR3: CASSWGQGTTYEQYF

D: .
size: .
J: TRBJ1-6
V: TRBV7-6
DNA: TGTGCCAGCAGCTTAGCCTTTAATTCACCCCTCCACTTT
CDR3: CASSLAFNSPLHF

D: .
size: few
J: TRBJ2-7
V: TRBV20-1
DNA: TGCAGTGCACCTTCTGCGGGAAGTTCCTACGAGCAGTACTTC
CDR3: CSAPSAGSSYEQYF

D: TRBD2
size: .
J: TRBJ2-1
V: TRBV28
DNA: TGTGCCAGCGTATTTAGCGGGAGCCGGATTGAGCAGTTCTTC
CDR3: CASVFSGSRIEQFF

D: .
size: .
J: TRBJ1-1
V: TRBV7-2
DNA: TGTGCCAGCAGCCCCACGCCTGGCATCACTGAAGCTTTCTTT
CDR3: CASSPTPGITEAFF

D: .
size: .
J: TRBJ2-2
V: TRBV6-2/TRBV6-3
DNA: TGTGCCAGCAGTTCCAGAACCACAAAAGGCGGGGAGCTGTTTTTT
CDR3: CASSSRTTKGGELFF

D: .
size: .
J: TRBJ2-7
V: TRBV29-1
DNA: TGCAGCGTCCGCCCTTCTTCTTTCGGGTCCGGGGAGCAGTACTTC
CDR3: CSVRPSSFGSGEQYF

D: .
size: few
J: TRBJ2-6
V: TRBV6-1
DNA: TGTGCCAGCAGTGGTCTGGCAGGCCCCTCTGGGGCCAACGTCCTGACTTTC
CDR3: CASSGLAGPSGANVLTF

D: TRBD1
size: few
J: TRBJ1-4
V: TRBV28
DNA: TGTGCCAGCAGCCTGACCCCGGAAAGACAGGGCGCGATTTTT
CDR3: CASSLTPERQGAIF

D: TRBD1
size: many
J: TRBJ1-1
V: TRBV5-1
DNA: TGCGCCAGCAGCCGGGACAGACGGATGGGCTCTGAAGCTTTCTTT
CDR3: CASSRDRRMGSEAFF

D: .
size: few
J: TRBJ1-2
V: TRBV27
DNA: TGTGCCAGCATGGAGGGAACAGGGTCCTATGGCTACACCTTC
CDR3: CASMEGTGSYGYTF

D: .
size: .
J: TRBJ1-1
V: TRBV6-1
DNA: TGTGCCAGCAGCTCACTATGGGGAGACACTGAAGCTTTCTTT
CDR3: CASSSLWGDTEAFF

D: TRBD1
size: few
J: TRBJ1-5
V: TRBV18
DNA: TGTGCCAGCTCACAACAGGGGGCTAGTCAGCCCCAGCATTTT
CDR3: CASSQQGASQPQHF

D: TRBD1
size: few
J: TRBJ2-1
V: TRBV6-2/TRBV6-3
DNA: TGTGCCAGCAGTATAACAGGGGTTTCAAATGAGCAGTTCTTC
CDR3: CASSITGVSNEQFF

D: .
size: .
J: TRBJ1-2
V: TRBV4-1
DNA: TGCGCCAGCAGACTTGGGGCAGGAGAATACTATGGCTACACCTTC
CDR3: CASRLGAGEYYGYTF

D: TRBD1
size: few
J: TRBJ1-2
V: TRBV29-1
DNA: TGCAGCGCCCGGACAGGGGAGAGCTTCTATGGCTACACCTTC
CDR3: CSARTGESFYGYTF

D: TRBD1
size: few
J: TRBJ2-3
V: TRBV6-5
DNA: TGTGCCAGCAGTTACCAAGCTAACAGGGGAGACGGTACGCAGTATTTT
CDR3: CASSYQANRGDGTQYF

D: TRBD1
size: once
J: TRBJ1-1
V: TRBV6-5
DNA: TGTGCCAGCAGTTACTCGGGACAGTTAATGAACACTGAAGCTTTCTTT
CDR3: CASSYSGQLMNTEAFF

D: .
size: few
J: TRBJ2-6
V: TRBV12-3/TRBV12-4
DNA: TGTGCCAGCAGTTTGAGTTTGGGCCGCTCTGGGGCCAACGTCCTGACTTTC
CDR3: CASSLSLGRSGANVLTF

D: .
size: .
J: TRBJ2-7
V: TRBV7-2
DNA: TGTGCCAGCAGCTTAGGCCTAATCGGTTACTTC
CDR3: CASSLGLIGYF

D: .
size: .
J: TRBJ2-7
V: TRBV10-2
DNA: TGCGCCAGCAGCCCTCGGGGCGGCCACTACGAGCAGTACTTC
CDR3: CASSPRGGHYEQYF

D: TRBD1
size: .
J: TRBJ2-7
V: TRBV27
DNA: TGTGCCAGCAGTTTTCAACAGGGGGCCTACGAGCAGTACTTC
CDR3: CASSFQQGAYEQYF

D: .
size: .
J: TRBJ2-3
V: TRBV6-5
DNA: TGTGCCAGCAGTTCTTACAGGGTTACAGATACGCAGTATTTT
CDR3: CASSSYRVTDTQYF

D: .
size: .
J: TRBJ1-5
V: TRBV7-9
DNA: TGTGCCAGCAGCTTAGGTGAGGGTCAGCCCCAGCATTTT
CDR3: CASSLGEGQPQHF